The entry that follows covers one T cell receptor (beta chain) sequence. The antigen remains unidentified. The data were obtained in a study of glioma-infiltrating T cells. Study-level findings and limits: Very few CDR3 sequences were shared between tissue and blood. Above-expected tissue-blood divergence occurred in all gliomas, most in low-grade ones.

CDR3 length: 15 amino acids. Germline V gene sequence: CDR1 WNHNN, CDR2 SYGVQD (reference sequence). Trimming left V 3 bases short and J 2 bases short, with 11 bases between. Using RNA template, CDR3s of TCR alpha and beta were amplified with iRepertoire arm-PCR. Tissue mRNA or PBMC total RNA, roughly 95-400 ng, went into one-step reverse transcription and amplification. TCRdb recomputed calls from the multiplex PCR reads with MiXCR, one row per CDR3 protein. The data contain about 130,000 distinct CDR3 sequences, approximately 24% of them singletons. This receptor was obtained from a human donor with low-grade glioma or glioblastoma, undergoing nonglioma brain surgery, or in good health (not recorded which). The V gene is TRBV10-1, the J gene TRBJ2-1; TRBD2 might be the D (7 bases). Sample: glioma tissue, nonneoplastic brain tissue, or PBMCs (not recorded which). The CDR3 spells CASSDGGGAYNEQFF. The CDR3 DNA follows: TGCGCCAGCAGTGACGGAGGGGGGGCCTACAATGAGCAGTTCTTC.